This T cell receptor beta chain was recovered during a study of T cell repertoires in cytomegalovirus infection. Study summary: CMV epitopes that were recently identified and HLA-C-restricted were used alongside well-studied HLA-B-restricted ones.

TCRdb recomputed calls from the reads with MiXCR, one row per CDR3 protein. The sample carries some 940,000 distinct CDR3 sequences, 31% recorded once. Concerning this clonotype itself: The antigen is undetermined.

This specimen was cultured CD8+ T cells from PBMCs, taken from culture after CMV antigen stimulation. This TCR was sampled from a human donor in good health (CMV status not recorded). Some clones in this sample may be carry-over from other donors' samples.

The CDR3 DNA sequence: TGTGCCAGCAGTTTTACAGGGGGCTGGGCGGACACTGAAGCTTTCTTT. This translates into CASSFTGGWADTEAFF. The J gene is TRBJ1-1, the V gene TRBV27; 9 bases align to TRBD1. V shed 3 bases and J 3 bases; nucleotides not matched to a gene: 8. The CDR3 length is 16 residues. Per germline, CDR1 MNHEY and CDR2 SMNVEV (reference sequence).